The present T cell receptor (beta chain) was sequenced within a study of blood T cell repertoires in COVID-19. Study-level background: COVID-19 samples, acute and convalescent, were from the United States, Italy and Spain. Sample material is recorded as cDNA or gDNA derived from T cells, B-cell-depleted T cells, or PBMCs.

Only in-frame clones appear in the TCRdb table, and some are missing; sequencing was by immunoSEQ multiplex PCR. Here the sample spans about 670,000 clones, 90% being singletons. Looked up from germline, CDR1 is SGHTA and CDR2 is FQGNSA. The J segment lost 6 bases and the V segment lost 2 bases, leaving 7 bases of the junction unmatched. The CDR3 totals 15 residues. The chain employs TRBV7-2 and TRBJ2-7; 10 bases match TRBD2. The sequenced sample consisted of peripheral blood. The sequence came from a woman aged 18-29 years with acute or convalescent COVID-19. Here the CDR3 reads CASSLIQLAGGEQYF. The CDR3 bases are TGTGCCAGCAGCTTAATTCAATTAGCGGGGGGCGAGCAGTACTTC.